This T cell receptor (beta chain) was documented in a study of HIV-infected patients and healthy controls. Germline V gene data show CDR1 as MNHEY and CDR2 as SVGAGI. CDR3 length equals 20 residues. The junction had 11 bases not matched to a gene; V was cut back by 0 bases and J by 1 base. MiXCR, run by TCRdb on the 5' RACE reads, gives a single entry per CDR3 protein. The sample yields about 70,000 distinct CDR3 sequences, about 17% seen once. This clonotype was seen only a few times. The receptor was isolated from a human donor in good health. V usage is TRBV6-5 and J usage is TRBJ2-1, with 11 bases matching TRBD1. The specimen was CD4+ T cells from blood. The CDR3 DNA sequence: TGTGCCAGCAGTTACTCCCCGGGACAGGGGGGGAGAGGGTCCTACAATGAGCAGTTCTTC. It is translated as CASSYSPGQGGRGSYNEQFF.